What follows are 18 T cell receptor beta chains derived from one specimen sequenced in a study of identical twins. MiXCR, run by TCRdb on the 5' RACE reads, gives a single entry per CDR3 protein. The sample contains about 900,000 distinct CDR3 sequences, roughly an eighth of which appear only once. The sample was also reused in another study, on yellow fever vaccine responses in identical twins.

Sequencing was carried out using PBMCs. The receptors derive from a woman younger than 35 in good health.

V is TRBV2 and J is TRBJ2-5, with D perhaps matching TRBD1 (6 bases). V was shortened by 9 bases and J by 1 base, with 12 bases between the two germline ends. The CDR3 spans 13 residues. The germline V gene has CDR1 SNHLY and CDR2 FYNNEI. The CDR3, as DNA: TGTGCCAGAAGTACAGGGCGCCAAGAGACCCAGTACTTC. Its translation is CARSTGRQETQYF.

The chain uses TRBV4-2 and TRBJ2-1; 9 bases are shared with TRBD1. The germline V gene has CDR1 LGHNA and CDR2 YNFKEQ. The CDR3 extends over 15 amino acids. V lost 3 bases, J lost 9 bases, and 9 bases stayed unmatched. The chain's CDR3 is CASSQEGQGGVEQFF. CDR3 DNA: TGTGCCAGCAGCCAGGAGGGACAGGGTGGCGTTGAGCAGTTCTTC.

The CDR3 here is CSAIERGGTDTQYF. The CDR3, as DNA: TGCAGTGCTATAGAGAGGGGGGGCACAGATACGCAGTATTTT. The rearrangement joins TRBV20-1 to TRBJ2-3, with D possibly called TRBD1 or TRBD2 (6 bases each). The ends were cut back, 4 bases at V and 1 base at J, with 12 bases in the middle. The CDR3 spans 14 residues. CDR1 and CDR2 from the germline V gene are DFQATT and SNEGSKA (reference sequence).

This clonotype was picked up many times. The chain joins TRBV29-1 to TRBJ2-3; 9 bases are a match to TRBD2. The V gene end was trimmed by 8 bases and the J gene end by 5 bases; junction bases not matched to a gene: 11. Germline assignment: CDR1 SQVTM and CDR2 ANQGSEA. The CDR3 sequence is 14 residues long. Here the CDR3 reads CSPATGLAVDTQYF. CDR3 sequence (DNA): TGCAGCCCTGCCACGGGACTAGCTGTAGATACGCAGTATTTT.

This clonotype was seen many times. This sequence joins TRBV29-1 and TRBJ2-2, with 7 positions matching TRBD1. There are 13 residues in the CDR3. The V segment lost 2 bases and the J segment 6 bases; nucleotides outside the gene matches: 3. Per the germline V gene, CDR1 is SQVTM and CDR2 is ANQGSEA. CDR3 coding DNA: TGCAGCGTTGAAAAACAGGGGCCCGGGGAGCTGTTTTTT. Encoded protein: CSVEKQGPGELFF.

The chain recombines TRBV5-1 with TRBJ2-5; TRBD1 is a possible D gene (6 bases). CDR1 SGHRS and CDR2 YFSETQ come from the germline V gene. Trimming pared 5 bases from V and 2 bases from J, leaving 16 bases between. The CDR3 covers 15 residues. The CDR3 reads CASSLSGVTQETQYF. For the CDR3, the DNA is TGCGCCAGCAGTTTGTCAGGGGTAACTCAAGAGACCCAGTACTTC.

This clonotype was picked up a small number of times. V and J are TRBV24-1 and TRBJ1-1, with D maybe TRBD1 (5 bases). The CDR3 length is 14 residues. In germline, CDR1 is KGHDR, CDR2 SFDVKD. V gave up 4 bases and J gave up 8 bases, with 16 bases separating them. CDR3 loop: CATSDPKTEQEAFF. DNA for the CDR3: TGTGCCACCAGTGACCCTAAGACAGAGCAGGAAGCTTTCTTT.

The chain links TRBV7-8 to TRBJ1-6, with TRBD1 matching over 12 bases. Germline-derived CDR1 and CDR2 are SGHVS and FQNEAQ. After removal of 4 bases from V and 6 bases from J, the junction contained 4 bases not matched to a gene. The CDR3 is made up of 16 amino acids. For the CDR3, the DNA is TGTGCCAGCAGCTCCCGGGACAGGGGGCCTAATTCACCCCTCCACTTT. This sequence encodes CASSSRDRGPNSPLHF.

The chain combines TRBV7-6 with TRBJ2-7, with TRBD2 as a possible D gene (5 bases). Germline CDR1 and CDR2: SGHVS and FNYEAQ. The CDR3 covers 15 residues. V shed 5 bases and J shed 6 bases, with 20 bases lying between them. The CDR3 nucleotides are TGTGCCAGCAGCCAAACGGGGTTGCGGCCTCTCGAGCAGTACTTC. It is translated as CASSQTGLRPLEQYF.

This clonotype came up many times. The chain has TRBV14 and TRBJ2-1; D gene unclear. The CDR3 is 13 residues long. Germline V gene lookup returns CDR1 SGHDN and CDR2 FVKESK. Trimming stripped 1 base from V and 8 bases from J, with 9 bases between. The CDR3 nucleotides are TGTGCCAGCAGCCAAGGGGTTAGGGATGAGCAGTTCTTC. Amino acids: CASSQGVRDEQFF.

CDR3 sequence reads: CASSQVAGVKLFF. The CDR3 DNA reads TGTGCCAGCAGCCAAGTGGCGGGGGTGAAACTGTTTTTT. The chain uses TRBV14 and TRBJ1-4, with D perhaps matching TRBD1 (5 bases). The CDR3 sequence is 13 residues long. V gave up 1 base and J gave up 11 bases, with 11 bases separating them. Germline values: CDR1 SGHDN, CDR2 FVKESK. Filled out from reference TRBV14 and TRBJ1-4, the complete variable domain reads EAGVTQFPSHSVIEKGQTVTLRCDPISGHDNLYWYRRVMGKEIKFLLHFVKESKQDESGMPNNRFLAERTGGTYSTLKVQPAELEDSGVYFCASSQVAGVKLFFGSGTQLSVL.

This clonotype was observed a few times. The chain employs TRBV9 and TRBJ2-3; 8 bases line up with TRBD2. Trimming cost V 0 bases and J 1 base; bases outside gene matches: 4. Germline V lookup: CDR1 SGDLS, CDR2 YYNGEE. CDR3 length equals 16 residues. CDR3 bases: TGTGCCAGCAGCGTAGCGGGAGGGTGGGGCACAGATACGCAGTATTTT. Protein product: CASSVAGGWGTDTQYF.

The sample holds a few counts of this clonotype. The J gene is TRBJ2-3, the V gene TRBV7-9; TRBD1 matches at 9 bases. V shed 1 base and J 3 bases; nucleotides not matched to a gene: 5. The CDR3 length is 16 residues. Germline-derived CDR1 and CDR2 are SEHNR and FQNEAQ (reference sequence). The DNA for the CDR3 is TGTGCCAGCAGCTTAGGCTGGACAGGGGTAACAGATACGCAGTATTTT. As protein: CASSLGWTGVTDTQYF.

V and J are TRBV20-1 and TRBJ2-7, with no clear D. Germline V CDR1 and CDR2: DFQATT, SNEGSKA (reference sequence). V lost 3 bases and J 9 bases, leaving 12 bases between the germline ends. There are 11 residues in the CDR3. The CDR3 DNA reads as TGCAGTGCTAGTGGACGCCTGGGGCAGTACGTC. Translation: CSASGRLGQYV.

This clonotype came up a few times. The chain recombines TRBV28 with TRBJ1-1; 7 nucleotides line up with TRBD1. Per germline, CDR1 MDHEN and CDR2 SYDVKM. Trimming removed 6 bases from V and 4 bases from J; junction bases left unmatched: 11. The CDR3 has 15 residues. CDR3 bases: TGTGCCAGCAGCACTCAGGAGGGGGCGGGCACTGAAGCTTTCTTT. Residues: CASSTQEGAGTEAFF.

This clonotype was observed a handful of times. The rearrangement links TRBV24-1 to TRBJ2-1; 8 nucleotides align to TRBD1. CDR3 size: 16 residues. The V gene end was trimmed by 0 bases and the J gene end by 9 bases; junction bases not matched to a gene: 9. Germline loops: CDR1 KGHDR, CDR2 SFDVKD. The CDR3 region is CATSDLWARGQGEQFF. Here the CDR3 DNA reads TGTGCCACCAGTGATTTGTGGGCCAGGGGGCAGGGTGAGCAGTTCTTC.

In its sample, this clonotype was seen many times. The chain has TRBV5-1 and TRBJ1-1, with TRBD1 matching over 9 bases. Per germline, CDR1 SGHRS and CDR2 YFSETQ. V shed 4 bases, J shed 0 bases, and the junction held 4 bases outside the gene matches. CDR3 length equals 15 residues. CDR3 coding DNA: TGCGCCAGCAGCGTCGGACAGGGGATGAACACTGAAGCTTTCTTT. Translating it yields CASSVGQGMNTEAFF.

For this clonotype: At one of its ends the junction is not consistent with the germline gene, which may arise from a read error. V and J are TRBV27 and TRBJ2-1; TRBD1 or TRBD2 may be the D gene (5 bases each). This CDR3 spans 17 amino acids. CDR1 MNHEY and CDR2 SMNVEV come from the germline V gene (reference sequence). The CDR3 is CTSSLGEPGIPYNEQFF. Written as DNA, the CDR3 is TGCACCAGCAGTTTGGGGGAGCCCGGTATCCCCTACAATGAGCAGTTCTTC.